These T cell receptor beta chains were read from a single sample in a study of cytomegalovirus exposure and HLA in healthy donors. TCRdb's table, derived via immunoSEQ multiplex PCR, lists solely in-frame clones and lacks some. The data show some 140,000 clones, with roughly 70% seen just once and about 4.3% held by the top ten. Sequenced sample: PBMCs. These receptors came from a man aged 18-30 years in good health and CMV-seropositive. The CDR3 runs from the conserved cysteine through the conserved F or W. The order of the fields is V gene, J gene, D gene, clone size, CDR3 DNA, CDR3 protein. A D gene is named only where the DNA matches it firmly. Rows may omit the clone size; those that give it use once, few, many or a size class.

V: TRBV27
J: TRBJ1-2
D: NA
size: NA
DNA: TGTGCCAGCGGGCAGAGCTATGGCTACACCTTC
CDR3: CASGQSYGYTF

V: TRBV6-5
J: TRBJ1-5
D: NA
size: NA
DNA: TGTGCCAGCAGTCCTAATAGCGTTGGCAATCAGCCCCAGCATTTT
CDR3: CASSPNSVGNQPQHF

V: TRBV10-3
J: TRBJ1-5
D: TRBD1
size: NA
DNA: TGTGCCATCAGTGACCCATCTTTGGACAGGGACAATCAGCCCCAGCATTTT
CDR3: CAISDPSLDRDNQPQHF

V: TRBV2
J: TRBJ2-7
D: NA
size: NA
DNA: TGTGCCAGCGGCTCAACAGACTCCTACGAGCAGTACTTC
CDR3: CASGSTDSYEQYF

V: TRBV5-4
J: TRBJ1-1
D: NA
size: NA
DNA: TGTGCCAGCAGCTTGGGTTCAGGGTTTTCACACACTGAAGCTTTCTTT
CDR3: CASSLGSGFSHTEAFF

V: TRBV27
J: TRBJ1-4
D: NA
size: NA
DNA: TGTGCCAGCAGTTTAGTGGGCAGAACTAATGAAAAACTGTTTTTT
CDR3: CASSLVGRTNEKLFF

V: TRBV7-3
J: TRBJ2-3
D: TRBD2
size: NA
DNA: TGTGCCAGCAGCTTTACTAGCGGAGGACCAGATACGCAGTATTTT
CDR3: CASSFTSGGPDTQYF

V: TRBV27
J: TRBJ2-7
D: TRBD1
size: once
DNA: TGTGCCAGTTCCCGGGACAGCCTTTCCTACGAGCAGTACTTC
CDR3: CASSRDSLSYEQYF

V: TRBV7-2
J: TRBJ1-6
D: TRBD1
size: NA
DNA: TGTGCCAGCAGCCCGTACGACAGGGGGATTTCACCCCTCCACTTT
CDR3: CASSPYDRGISPLHF

V: TRBV7-6
J: TRBJ1-3
D: TRBD1
size: once
DNA: TGTGCCAGCAGCGGAGGGAGACAGGGGGCTGGAAACACCATATATTTT
CDR3: CASSGGRQGAGNTIYF

V: TRBV7-9
J: TRBJ2-2
D: NA
size: NA
DNA: TGTGCCAGCACCCCTTCCACCGGGGAGCTGTTTTTT
CDR3: CASTPSTGELFF

V: TRBV10-2
J: TRBJ2-1
D: TRBD1
size: few
DNA: TGCGCCAGCAGTGATCCGACAGGGGGACGTTTGAATGAGCAGTTCTTC
CDR3: CASSDPTGGRLNEQFF

V: TRBV19
J: TRBJ2-1
D: TRBD2
size: NA
DNA: TGTGCCAGTAAGGGCCTAGCGGGTCCTGAGCAGTTCTTC
CDR3: CASKGLAGPEQFF

V: TRBV5-8
J: TRBJ2-7
D: TRBD1
size: few
DNA: TGTGCCAGCAGCCAGGGACAGTTCTACGAGCAGTACTTC
CDR3: CASSQGQFYEQYF

V: TRBV9
J: TRBJ2-1
D: TRBD1
size: few
DNA: TGTGCCAGCAGCGGACTTTCCGGGACAGGTTTCGATGAGCAGTTCTTC
CDR3: CASSGLSGTGFDEQFF

V: TRBV25-1
J: TRBJ1-2
D: NA
size: NA
DNA: TGTGCCAGCAGTGATAACAGTATCTATGGCTACACCTTC
CDR3: CASSDNSIYGYTF

V: TRBV9
J: TRBJ1-1
D: NA
size: NA
DNA: TGTGCCAGCAGCACCCGCCCGGGGGGAGAAGCTTTCTTT
CDR3: CASSTRPGGEAFF

V: TRBV7-6
J: TRBJ1-6
D: TRBD1
size: NA
DNA: TGTGCCAGCAGCTTAGGGACAGGCTGGCATAATTCACCCCTCCACTTT
CDR3: CASSLGTGWHNSPLHF

V: TRBV2
J: TRBJ1-2
D: NA
size: few
DNA: TGTGCCAGCCTTGAGGAGGGTGGGTATGGCTACACCTTC
CDR3: CASLEEGGYGYTF

V: TRBV7-2
J: TRBJ1-1
D: NA
size: NA
DNA: TGTGCCAGCAGCTTATTGAGGGACACTGAAGCTTTCTTT
CDR3: CASSLLRDTEAFF

V: TRBV7-3
J: TRBJ2-3
D: TRBD2
size: NA
DNA: TGTGCCAGCAGCTTATCGACTAGCGGGAGGGCAGATACGCAGTATTTT
CDR3: CASSLSTSGRADTQYF

V: TRBV5-1
J: TRBJ1-2
D: NA
size: NA
DNA: TGCGCCAGCAGCCAACAGCCGCGATCTAACTATGGCTACACCTTC
CDR3: CASSQQPRSNYGYTF

V: TRBV19
J: TRBJ2-6
D: NA
size: NA
DNA: TGTGCCAGTAGAAGAACAGGGAGGGCTGGGGTACTGGGGGCCAACGTCCTGACTTTC
CDR3: CASRRTGRAGVLGANVLTF

V: TRBV5-1
J: TRBJ2-3
D: TRBD2
size: few
DNA: TGCGCCAGCAGCGTCGGACTAGCCTACACAGATACGCAGTATTTT
CDR3: CASSVGLAYTDTQYF